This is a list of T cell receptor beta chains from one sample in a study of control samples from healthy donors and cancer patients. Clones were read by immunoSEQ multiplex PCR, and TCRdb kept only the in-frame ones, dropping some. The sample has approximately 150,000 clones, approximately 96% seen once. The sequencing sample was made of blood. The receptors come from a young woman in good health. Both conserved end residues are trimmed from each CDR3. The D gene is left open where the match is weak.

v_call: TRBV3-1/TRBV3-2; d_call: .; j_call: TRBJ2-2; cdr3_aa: ASSHAPGELF
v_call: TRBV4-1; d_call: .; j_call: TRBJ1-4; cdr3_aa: ASSQLVGVWAEKLF
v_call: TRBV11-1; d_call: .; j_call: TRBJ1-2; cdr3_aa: ASSLSGLSWGYT
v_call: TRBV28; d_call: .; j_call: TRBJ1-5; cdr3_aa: ATQGTSDQPQH
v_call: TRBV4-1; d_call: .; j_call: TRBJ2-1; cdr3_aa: ATQPGGLTYNEQF
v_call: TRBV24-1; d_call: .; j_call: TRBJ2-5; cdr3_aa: ATSFDRPNGETQY
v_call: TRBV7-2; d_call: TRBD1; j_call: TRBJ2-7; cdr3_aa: ASSRGQGVRYEQY
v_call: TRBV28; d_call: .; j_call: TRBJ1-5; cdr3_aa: ASRQLQGPYSNQPQH
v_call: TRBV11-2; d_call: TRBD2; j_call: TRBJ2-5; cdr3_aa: ASSLDRREYRETQY
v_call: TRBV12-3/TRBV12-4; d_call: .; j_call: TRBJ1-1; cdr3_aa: ASSRDTARAF
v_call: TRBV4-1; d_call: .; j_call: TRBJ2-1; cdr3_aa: ASSRTSPSSYNEQF